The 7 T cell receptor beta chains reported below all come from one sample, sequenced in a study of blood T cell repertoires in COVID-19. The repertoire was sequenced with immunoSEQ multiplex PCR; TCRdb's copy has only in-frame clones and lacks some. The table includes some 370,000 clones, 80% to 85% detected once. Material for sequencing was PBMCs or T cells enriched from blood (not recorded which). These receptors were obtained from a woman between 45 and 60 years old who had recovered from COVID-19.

The CDR3 region is CASSVRDRGQPQHF. DNA for the CDR3: TGTGCCAGCAGCGTCCGGGACAGGGGTCAGCCCCAGCATTTT. The chain couples TRBV2 to TRBJ1-5; 10 bases are shared with TRBD1. There are 14 residues in the CDR3. J gave up 6 bases and V 6 bases, and 5 bases lay outside the gene matches. CDR1 and CDR2 (germline): SNHLY, FYNNEI.

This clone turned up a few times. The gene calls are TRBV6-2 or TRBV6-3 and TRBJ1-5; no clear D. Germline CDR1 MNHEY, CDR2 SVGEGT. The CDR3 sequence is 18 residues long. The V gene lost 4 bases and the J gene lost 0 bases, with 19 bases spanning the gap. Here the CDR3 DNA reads TGTGCCAGCAGTTCTAAGCGAGGGTATGGGGATAGCAATCAGCCCCAGCATTTT. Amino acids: CASSSKRGYGDSNQPQHF.

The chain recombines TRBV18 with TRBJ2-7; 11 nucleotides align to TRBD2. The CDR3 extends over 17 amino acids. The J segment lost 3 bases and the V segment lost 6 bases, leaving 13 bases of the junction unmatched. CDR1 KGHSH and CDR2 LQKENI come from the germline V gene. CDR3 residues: CASSSTSGTSGLYEQYF. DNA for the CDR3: TGTGCCAGCTCCTCGACTAGCGGGACGTCTGGCCTCTACGAGCAGTACTTC.

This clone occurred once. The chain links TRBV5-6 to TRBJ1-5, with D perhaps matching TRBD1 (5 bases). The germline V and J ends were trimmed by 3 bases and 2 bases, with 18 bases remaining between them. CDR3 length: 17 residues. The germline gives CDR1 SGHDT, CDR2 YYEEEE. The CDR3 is CASSSGNIAGRNQPQHF. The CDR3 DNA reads TGTGCCAGCAGCTCAGGAAACATTGCAGGGCGCAATCAGCCCCAGCATTTT.

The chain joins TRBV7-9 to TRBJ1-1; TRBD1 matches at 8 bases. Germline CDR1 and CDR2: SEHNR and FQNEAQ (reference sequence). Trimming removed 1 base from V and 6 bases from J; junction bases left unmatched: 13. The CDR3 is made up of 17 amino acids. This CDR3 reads CASSLVHSWTGLPEAFF. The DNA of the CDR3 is TGTGCCAGCAGCTTAGTTCATTCATGGACAGGGCTACCTGAAGCTTTCTTT.

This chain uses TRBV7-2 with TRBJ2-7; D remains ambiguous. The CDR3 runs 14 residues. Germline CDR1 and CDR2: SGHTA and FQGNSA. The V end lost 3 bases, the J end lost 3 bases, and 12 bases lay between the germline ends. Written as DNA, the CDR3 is TGTGCCAGCAGCTTCGGGTGGAACAACTACGAGCAGTACTTC. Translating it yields CASSFGWNNYEQYF.

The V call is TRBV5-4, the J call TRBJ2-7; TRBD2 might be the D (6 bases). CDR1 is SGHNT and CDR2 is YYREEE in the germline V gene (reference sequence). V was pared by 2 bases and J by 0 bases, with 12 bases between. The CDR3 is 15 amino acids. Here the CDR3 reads CASSFGGVSSYEQYF. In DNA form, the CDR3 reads TGTGCCAGCAGCTTCGGCGGGGTTTCCTCCTACGAGCAGTACTTC.